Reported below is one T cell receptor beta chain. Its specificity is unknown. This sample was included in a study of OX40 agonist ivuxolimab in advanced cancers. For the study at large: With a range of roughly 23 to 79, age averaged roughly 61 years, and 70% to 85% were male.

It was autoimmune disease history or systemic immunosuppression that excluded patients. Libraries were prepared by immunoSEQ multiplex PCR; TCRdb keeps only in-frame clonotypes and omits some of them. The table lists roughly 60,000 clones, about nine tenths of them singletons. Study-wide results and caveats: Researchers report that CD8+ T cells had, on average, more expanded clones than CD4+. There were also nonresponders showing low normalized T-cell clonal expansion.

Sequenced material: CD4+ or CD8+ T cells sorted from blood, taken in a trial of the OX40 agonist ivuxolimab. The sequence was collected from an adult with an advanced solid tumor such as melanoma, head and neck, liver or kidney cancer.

CDR3: CASSPGGTYEQYF. The CDR3 DNA sequence: TGTGCCAGCAGCCCAGGGGGAACCTACGAGCAGTACTTC. The chain carries TRBV7-3 and TRBJ2-7; 7 bases agree with TRBD1. Per the germline V gene, CDR1 is SGHTA and CDR2 is FQGTGA. V dropped 5 bases and J dropped 2; count of bases not matched to a gene: 3. The CDR3 totals 13 residues.